What follows are 27 T cell receptor beta chains derived from one specimen sequenced in a study of tumor-infiltrating lymphocytes in oesophageal squamous cell carcinoma. TCRdb re-called the PCR reads with MiXCR, one entry per CDR3 protein. The table has more than 9,500 distinct CDR3 sequences, approximately 47% seen once. The sample comprised normal esophageal tissue next to the tumor. The receptors shown here come from a male donor with esophageal squamous cell carcinoma.

The rearrangement joins TRBV4-1 to TRBJ2-1, with D perhaps TRBD2 (5 bases). Germline assignment: CDR1 MGHRA and CDR2 YSYEKL. V lost 1 base, J lost 5 bases, and 12 bases lay in between. The CDR3 contains 15 residues. CDR3 residues: CASSQAGVLNNEQFF. CDR3 sequence (DNA): TGCGCCAGCAGCCAAGCCGGGGTTCTCAACAATGAGCAGTTCTTC.

The V and J genes are TRBV15 and TRBJ2-3, with TRBD2 as a possible D gene (5 bases). Trimming cost V 5 bases and J 14 bases, with 20 bases left between them. CDR1 is LNHNV and CDR2 is YYDKDF in the germline V gene (reference sequence). The CDR3 length is 13 residues. The CDR3 nucleotides read TGTGCCACCAGCGGAACAAAGGCCGGGGAGCTGTATTTT. Translating gives CATSGTKAGELYF.

The chain links TRBV7-9 to TRBJ2-1, with 7 bases fitting TRBD2. The CDR3 contains 16 residues. Germline trimming cut 4 bases from V and 3 bases from J; bases unmatched to any gene: 9. Germline V gene data show CDR1 as SEHNR and CDR2 as FQNEAQ (reference sequence). For the CDR3, the DNA is TGTGCCAGCAGCTCCGAGGGGACTATCCTCTACAATGAGCAGTTCTTC. Protein sequence: CASSSEGTILYNEQFF.

V usage is TRBV28 and J usage is TRBJ2-7; TRBD1 is a possible D gene (6 bases). The length of the CDR3 is 15 residues. Trimming removed 5 bases at V and 0 bases at J, with 14 bases between. The V gene's germline CDR1 is MDHEN and CDR2 SYDVKM. The CDR3 sequence is CASSRMGARSYEQYF. In nucleotides, the CDR3 is TGTGCCAGCAGTCGAATGGGGGCACGCTCCTACGAGCAGTACTTC.

The rearrangement uses TRBV12-3 or TRBV12-4 and TRBJ2-3; 7 nucleotides align to TRBD2. The J segment lost 11 bases and the V segment lost 0 bases, leaving 8 bases of the junction unmatched. The length of the CDR3 is 14 residues. CDR3 nucleotides: TGTGCCAGCAGTTTAGCGGGGGGGACCTACGAGCAGTATTTT. This gives the protein CASSLAGGTYEQYF.

The V call is TRBV4-1, the J call TRBJ1-1, with D uncertain. The CDR3 spans 15 residues. CDR1 MGHRA and CDR2 YSYEKL come from the germline V gene. Trimming left V 0 bases short and J 2 bases short, with 10 bases between. The CDR3 coding sequence is TGCGCCAGCAGCCAAGATGGGCAGCCTAACACTGAAGCTTTCTTT. This translates into CASSQDGQPNTEAFF.

This clonotype was found a few times. The chain recombines TRBV12-3 or TRBV12-4 with TRBJ2-1; 12 positions match TRBD2. The CDR3 runs 16 residues. The V and J ends lost 5 bases and 4 bases, in that order; junction bases with no gene match: 6. The CDR3 reads CASSLNGLAGYNEQFF. The DNA for the CDR3 is TGTGCCAGCAGTCTCAACGGACTAGCGGGGTACAATGAGCAGTTCTTC.

This clonotype came up many times. The chain recombines TRBV6-8 with TRBJ2-4; TRBD2 might be the D (7 bases). This CDR3 has 18 amino acids. The ends were cut back, 4 bases at V and 0 bases at J, with 19 bases in the middle. Germline CDR1 and CDR2: MNHGY and SAAAGT. CDR3 protein: CASSSGGATLGAKNIQYF. The CDR3 region has the DNA TGTGCCAGCAGTTCTGGGGGGGCAACATTAGGAGCCAAAAACATTCAGTACTTC.

This clonotype appeared a single time. The gene calls are TRBV7-3 and TRBJ2-1; 12 bases line up with TRBD2. The J call may be mistaken, given a closer DNA end match to TRBJ2-5. Germline V gene data show CDR1 as SGHTA and CDR2 as FQGTGA. The CDR3 has 17 amino acids. In DNA form, the CDR3 reads TGTGCCAGCAGCCCCCATAGTGGGACTAGCGGGCGAGAGACCCAGTACTTC. Translation gives CASSPHSGTSGRETQYF.

This chain uses TRBV12-3 or TRBV12-4 with TRBJ2-3; D is possibly TRBD1 (7 bases). V was pared by 7 bases and J by 6 bases, with 20 bases between. CDR3 size: 15 residues. This CDR3 is CASTLQQGGWDTQYF. Written as DNA, the CDR3 is TGTGCCAGCACCCTTCAGCAGGGGGGCTGGGATACGCAGTATTTT.

The sample holds a few counts of this clonotype. The genes are TRBV7-9 and TRBJ2-7, with TRBD2 matching 10 bases. CDR1 is SEHNR, CDR2 FQNEAQ, per germline (reference sequence). V was clipped by 6 bases and J by 3 bases; unmatched bases: 5. This CDR3 is built from 14 residues. The CDR3 nucleotides are TGTGCCAGCAGTAATAGCGGGAGGAGCTACGAGCAGTACTTC. Amino acids: CASSNSGRSYEQYF.

This rearrangement joins TRBV7-8 to TRBJ2-5; D not resolved. V was shortened by 5 bases and J by 3 bases, with 19 bases between the two germline ends. Germline V gene lookup returns CDR1 SGHVS and CDR2 FQNEAQ. This CDR3 has 16 residues. The CDR3 nucleotides read TGTGCCAGCAGCCTAGAATCCCCCCCCCCGAAAGAGACCCAGTACTTC. As protein: CASSLESPPPKETQYF.

The CDR3 sequence is CASSPRADTQYF. CDR3 nucleotides: TGTGCCAGCTCACCCCGGGCGGATACGCAGTATTTT. This rearrangement joins TRBV18 to TRBJ2-3; D is ambiguous. Per germline, CDR1 KGHSH and CDR2 LQKENI. This CDR3 comprises 12 residues. V lost 3 bases and J lost 6, with 7 bases in between.

J is TRBJ2-5 and V is TRBV7-2; TRBD2 matches 11 bases. The germline V gene encodes CDR1 SGHTA and CDR2 FQGNSA. Trimming took 1 base from V and 11 from J; bases not matched to a gene: 12. This CDR3 region has 16 residues. CDR3 nucleotides: TGTGCCAGCAGCTTAGGACTACTAGCGGGAGCTACTAAGCAGTACTTC. The encoded protein is CASSLGLLAGATKQYF.

This rearrangement joins TRBV12-3 or TRBV12-4 to TRBJ2-5; no reliable D call. The DNA end lines up better with TRBJ2-3; the J call may be wrong. This CDR3 has 13 amino acids. CDR3 nucleotides: TGTGCCAGCAGCCCTAGTGGAACCTACGAGCAGTATTTT. It yields the protein CASSPSGTYEQYF.

This clonotype has a single count. The V call is TRBV7-2, the J call TRBJ2-1; the D is unclear. The closer fit of TRBJ2-7 to the DNA end suggests the J call may be wrong. The CDR3 spans 15 residues. The V gene's germline CDR1 is SGHTA and CDR2 FQGNSA. CDR3 DNA sequence: TGTGCCAGCAGCTTAGAAGGGTATCCTTCCTACGAGCAGTACTTC. This codes for CASSLEGYPSYEQYF.

The V and J genes are TRBV7-6 and TRBJ2-5, with a weak D call TRBD2 (6 bases). The DNA end is a closer match to TRBJ2-1, so the J assignment may be wrong. The length of the CDR3 is 14 residues. Germline values: CDR1 SGHVS, CDR2 FNYEAQ. CDR3 in DNA: TGTGCCAGCAGCTCGGTTGGGGGGTACAATGAGCAGTTCTTC. This codes for CASSSVGGYNEQFF.

This clonotype was picked up a small number of times. The chain couples TRBV11-2 to TRBJ2-7; 10 nucleotides line up with TRBD2. The CDR3 spans 16 residues. Unmatched junction bases numbered 6, after V lost 1 base and J lost 3 bases. In germline, CDR1 is SGHAT, CDR2 FQNNGV. Here the CDR3 DNA reads TGTGCCAGCAGCTTAGGATTTGCTAGCGGGAGCTACGAGCAGTACTTC. Protein: CASSLGFASGSYEQYF.

In this sample, this clonotype is medium-sized. The CDR3: CASRLGQGAIGELFF. As DNA, the CDR3 is TGCGCCAGCAGATTAGGACAGGGGGCGATCGGGGAGCTGTTTTTT. The gene calls are TRBV10-1 and TRBJ2-2; 11 bases map to TRBD1. From germline, CDR1 is WNHNN and CDR2 SYGVQD (reference sequence). The CDR3 consists of 15 residues. Germline trimming cut 6 bases from V and 7 bases from J; bases unmatched to any gene: 7.

The chain joins TRBV7-2 to TRBJ2-7; 13 nucleotides match TRBD2. Near its end, the DNA agrees better with TRBJ2-5, so the J call may be wrong. Germline CDR1 reads SGHTA; CDR2 reads FQGNSA. This CDR3 is built from 18 residues. The CDR3 region is CASSSRTSGGPTVKTQYF. The CDR3 DNA is TGTGCCAGCAGCTCGAGGACTAGCGGGGGCCCCACCGTTAAGACCCAGTACTTC.

V and J are TRBV19 and TRBJ2-1; D tentatively reads TRBD1 or TRBD2 (5 bases each). The end of the DNA fits TRBJ2-7 better, so the J call may be wrong. The V gene's germline CDR1 is LNHDA and CDR2 SQIVND (reference sequence). The CDR3 extends over 13 amino acids. The CDR3 coding sequence is TGTGCCAGTAGGGGTGGGGGATCTTTGGAGCAGTACTTC. This encodes CASRGGGSLEQYF.

This clonotype has a count of ten or more. The chain combines TRBV12-3 or TRBV12-4 with TRBJ1-5; 8 nucleotides agree with TRBD1. Trimming at V came to 3 bases and at J to 2 bases, leaving 3 bases not matched to a gene. The CDR3 runs 15 residues. CDR3 nucleotides: TGTGCCAGCAGTTTTGGACAGGGCCGCAATCAGCCCCAGCATTTT. This encodes CASSFGQGRNQPQHF.

To note about this clonotype: Since the CDR3 does not end with the conserved phenylalanine or tryptophan, this likely comes from a read error. It is unclear where the CDR3 begins or ends on the DNA, so no DNA is shown, and the CDR3 is as TCRdb lists it. V is TRBV7-2 and J is TRBJ2-5; the table's TRBD1 call for D was not verified on the DNA. The CDR3 region is 16 residues in length, termini included. The V gene's germline CDR1 is SGHTA and CDR2 FQGNSA. The chain's CDR3 is CASSTYRGSDEQYFGN.

This clonotype came up many times. The chain is built from TRBV28 and TRBJ1-2; 8 positions agree with TRBD1. Germline CDR1 reads MDHEN; CDR2 reads SYDVKM. The V and J ends lost 3 bases and 3 bases, in that order; junction bases with no gene match: 6. CDR3 size: 15 residues. The CDR3: CASSLSDRVHYGYTF. CDR3 DNA: TGTGCCAGCAGTTTGTCGGACAGGGTTCACTATGGCTACACCTTC.

This clonotype was observed at least ten times. The chain joins TRBV5-5 to TRBJ2-1, with 8 nucleotides matching TRBD1. The germline V gene encodes CDR1 SGHKS and CDR2 YYEKEE (reference sequence). The junction had 3 bases not matched to a gene; V was cut back by 0 bases and J by 7 bases. CDR3 size: 14 residues. CDR3 residues: CASSLGTGTNEQFF. The CDR3 region has the DNA TGTGCCAGCAGCTTGGGGACAGGGACGAATGAGCAGTTCTTC. The full variable domain, with the rest looked up from reference TRBV5-5 and TRBJ2-1, is DAGVTQSPTHLIKTRGQQVTLRCSPISGHKSVSWYQQVLGQGPQFIFQYYEKEERGRGNFPDRFSARQFPNYSSELNVNALLLGDSALYLCASSLGTGTNEQFFGPGTRLTVL.

By its share, this clonotype is medium-sized (0.01 to 0.1%). This chain uses TRBV7-8 with TRBJ1-4, with D possibly matching TRBD1 (5 bases). The length of the CDR3 is 14 residues. V lost 6 bases and J lost 0, with 8 bases in between. Germline lookup yields CDR1 SGHVS and CDR2 FQNEAQ. The CDR3 DNA reads TGTGCCAGCAGGCAGGGAGCAACTAATGAAAAACTGTTTTTT. This translates into CASRQGATNEKLFF.

The chain uses TRBV6-1 and TRBJ2-5, with D maybe TRBD1 (6 bases). Germline V lookup: CDR1 MNHNS, CDR2 SASEGT. CDR3 size: 12 residues. The ends were cut back, 6 bases at V and 5 bases at J, with 10 bases in the middle. CDR3 nucleotides: TGTGCCAGCAGACAGGGTGTGGAGACCCAGTACTTC. It codes for CASRQGVETQYF.